This TCR beta chain emerged from a study of blood T cell repertoires in COVID-19. Overall study: COVID-19 samples, acute and convalescent, were from the United States, Italy and Spain. PBMCs, B-cell-depleted T cells, or T cells provided the cDNA or gDNA that made up the material.

Participant age was roughly 18 to 100 years, and participants resided in fewer than 25 US areas. Assay used: immunoSEQ multiplex PCR; TCRdb lists only in-frame clones, some missing. This sample has fewer than 250,000 clones; just over 85% occur once, and the top ten carry about 4.1%. CDR1 and CDR2 from the germline V gene are MGHDK and SYGVNS. The CDR3 consists of 14 residues. V lost 8 bases, J lost 4 bases, and 17 bases lay in between. Sequencing used PBMCs or T cells enriched from blood (not recorded which). This TCR was sampled from a woman aged 40-49 years with acute COVID-19. The chain joins TRBV25-1 to TRBJ1-1; D is unclear. The CDR3 loop is CASRAVGEGTEAFF. The CDR3 DNA sequence: TGTGCCAGCCGAGCTGTCGGGGAGGGCACTGAAGCTTTCTTT.